The T cell receptor beta chain described here comes from a study of cytomegalovirus exposure and HLA in healthy donors. Study in general: In an early release, HLA-typed donors contributed 77 million or so unique TCR sequences. Whole-study results and caveats: Equally common other TCR beta chains were less clonally expanded than HLA-associated ones, a later analysis found. Cytomegalovirus association was listed for under 200 TCR beta chains. V- and J-gene trimming in TCR beta was tied to a missense DCLRE1C variant by an analysis performed later.

This CDR3 contains 15 residues. Trimming pared 2 bases from V and 0 bases from J, leaving 8 bases between. Germline CDR1 and CDR2: LNHDA and SQIVND (reference sequence). Use of 60 Vbeta and 13 Jbeta primers characterized the PCR. Clones were sequenced by immunoSEQ multiplex PCR, and TCRdb holds only the in-frame ones, with some missing. The repertoire holds roughly 130,000 clones, with roughly 88% as singletons. About this clone: The antigen is undetermined.

The genes are TRBV19 and TRBJ1-3; D might be TRBD1 (6 bases). The sample taken for sequencing was PBMCs. This TCR came from a man between 50 and 59 years old in good health and CMV-seronegative. The CDR3 loop reads CASSITGYSGNTIYF. CDR3 nucleotide sequence: TGTGCCAGTAGTATAACAGGGTACTCTGGAAACACCATATATTTT.